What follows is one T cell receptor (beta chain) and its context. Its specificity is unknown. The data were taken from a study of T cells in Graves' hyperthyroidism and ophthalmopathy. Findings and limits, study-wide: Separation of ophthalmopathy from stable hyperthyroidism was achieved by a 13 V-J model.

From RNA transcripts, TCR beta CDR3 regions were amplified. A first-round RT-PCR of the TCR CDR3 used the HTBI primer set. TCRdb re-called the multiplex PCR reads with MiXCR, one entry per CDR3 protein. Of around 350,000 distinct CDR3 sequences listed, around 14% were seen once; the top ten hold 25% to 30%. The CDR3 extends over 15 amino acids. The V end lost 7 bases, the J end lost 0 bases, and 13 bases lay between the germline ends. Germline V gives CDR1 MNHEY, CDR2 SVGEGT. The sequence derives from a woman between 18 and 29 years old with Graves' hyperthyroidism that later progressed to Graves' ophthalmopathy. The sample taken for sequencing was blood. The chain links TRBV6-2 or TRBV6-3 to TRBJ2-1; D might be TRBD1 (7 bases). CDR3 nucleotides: TGTGCCAGCACCTGGGGGGACAGCTCCTACAATGAGCAGTTCTTC. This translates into CASTWGDSSYNEQFF.